This T cell receptor (beta chain) was profiled in a study of shared clonotypes between healthy human individuals (TCRdb year 2020). Study-wide context: The cohort comprised a couple of women and a few men aged 18 to 49 years. To increase sequencing depth and limit assay-specific biases, different laboratories used diverse techniques to prepare libraries and sequence TCR repertoires. Leukapheresis yielded between about 0.85 and 10 billion PBMCs per donor. The study deeply sequenced blood TCR repertoires of five healthy adults to estimate repertoire size and the extent of clonotype sharing between individuals. For each donor, CD4 naive and CD4 memory were each run on three plates, CD8 naive on two plates, and CD8 memory on one plate.

Results and caveats for the whole study, not just this receptor: Pairwise subsampling indicated that sequencing depth was expected to affect the degree of clonotype sharing among donors. When a few donors were compared, the shared fraction of clonotypes was about 5.2% for naive CD4, over 3% for naive CD8, more than 2% for memory CD4, and 0.4% for memory CD8. Rarefaction of sorted-subset datasets indicated incomplete sequencing despite the large sequencing depth. Sampling was limited to blood, and TCR repertoires in tissue likely differ from TCR repertoires in blood. The genetic and exposure-history diversity represented was limited by the small number of donors. Higher generation probabilities were observed for clonotypes shared by all four sorted-subset donors than for non-shared clonotypes. Larger estimated clonotype richness was generally found for naive subsets than for memory subsets.

Trimming accounts for 4 bases at V and 7 bases at J, while the number of junction bases matched to no gene is 8. As encoded in the germline V gene, CDR1 is SGHTA while CDR2 is FQGNSA. The CDR3 measures 14 amino acids from cysteine to phenylalanine. Left in the record is the CDR3 DNA by itself, 42 bases read in frame from the first base. Concerning this clone: What this receptor recognizes is not known. There are no base qualities to consult, and no much larger clone falls within one base.

TCR CDR3 regions were amplified from genomic DNA by multiplex PCR using the deep immunoSEQ assay. Extracted genomic DNA from each cell subset was distributed evenly across all wells of several immunoSEQ 96-well plates, and each plate was treated as a replicate. For sorted subsets, each replicate PCR was loaded with roughly 200 ng genomic DNA, equivalent to about 30,000 T cell genomes. The purified libraries were quantified using a Qubit 3.0 fluorometer, sized with a Bioanalyzer 2100, and then quantified again using the KAPA Library Quantification kit. Each immunoSEQ 96-well plate was sequenced on its own single-read 150-cycle Illumina NextSeq 550 flow cell. The authors' analysis ran thus. Because the immunoSEQ output held only junctional sequences and lacked quality scores, the filtering could not match the filtering applied to full-length reads. Sequences were annotated with PyIR, a Python wrapper for IgBLAST v1.9, and V/J genes and CDR3 were assigned using IMGT germline references. Reads were filtered out if the reads had weak V/J assignments (E-value above 1e-6), no CDR3, stop codons, out-of-frame junctions, or ambiguous translated residues. V3J clonotypes were defined by identical inferred V gene, J gene, and CDR3 amino acid sequence. Percentage overlap between repertoires was calculated by dividing the number of shared unique clonotypes by the size of the smaller repertoire. Richness of each repertoire was evaluated using RTK rarefaction, the Chao1 estimator, and Recon v2.1 estimates of unobserved clonotypes. OLGA was used to compute generation probabilities for all TCRbeta clonotypes that the gDNA method yielded from several donors. The immuneACCESS repertoire file appears here via TCRdb, limited to in-frame rearrangements. These files lack a portion of the clones; in checked studies, under half of the deficit traces to unresolved V genes, and the cause of the others is not known. That table is the source of V, J and clone size, and D and trimming were worked out from the DNA. The sample data list some 1.4 million clones, and roughly 96% of these were observed just once. The top ten constitute over 1% of the sample.

The donors were healthy, HIV-negative adults with no recently reported acute infections or vaccinations. Every donor was a Caucasian adult residing in Nashville, Tennessee, USA. CD4+ T cells were enriched through magnetic negative selection, after which naive cells were positively selected on CD45RA and the remaining negative fraction served as the memory subset. After blood collection by leukapheresis, PBMCs were isolated using Ficoll-Histopaque density gradient centrifugation and then cryopreserved in the vapor phase of liquid nitrogen. Analytical flow cytometry was used to check the purity and quantity of each magnetically sorted T cell population. From each sorted fraction, genomic DNA was isolated and quantified by UV absorbance on a Nanodrop 2000c.

The source material was naive CD4+ T cells sorted from blood. In the paper's terms, the cell subset or site label means: CD45RA+ positively selected. The chain was built from TRBV7-2 and TRBJ2-5, with 8 junctional bases fitting TRBD1. This receptor was obtained from a man aged 25-45 years in good health. At the DNA level, the sequence is TGTGCCAGCAGCTCGTTGGACAGGGCGGTGACCCAGTACTTC. This yields the protein CASSSLDRAVTQYF.